Shown below are 5 T cell receptor beta chains from a single sample sequenced in a study of CD8+CD57+ T cells in acquired aplastic anemia. Template material for TCR beta VDJ and CDR3 profiling consisted of genomic DNA. TCRdb recomputed calls from the reads with MiXCR, one row per CDR3 protein. The table lists about 190,000 distinct CDR3 sequences, around half of them singletons. Sequenced material: sorted CD4+, CD8+, or CD8+CD57+ T cells (not recorded which) from PBMCs. The origin of the receptors is a human donor in good health, serving as a control.

Turning to this clonotype: A much more abundant neighbour one base away suggests this may be a read error. The chain carries TRBV5-1 and TRBJ2-1; a weak D match, TRBD1 (5 bases). Trimming cost V 7 bases and J 8 bases, with 16 bases left between them. Germline CDR1 reads SGHRS; CDR2 reads YFSETQ. The CDR3 contains 13 residues. This CDR3 is CASGSGQFDEQFF. DNA for the CDR3: TGCGCCAGCGGCTCCGGACAATTCGATGAGCAGTTCTTC.

Many counts were recorded for this clonotype. The chain recombines TRBV27 with TRBJ1-5; TRBD1 matches at 9 bases. V lost 8 bases and J lost 3; bases outside the gene matches: 20. CDR1 is MNHEY and CDR2 is SMNVEV in the germline V gene (reference sequence). This CDR3 comprises 19 residues. This CDR3 is CASGLSGQGSLALNQPQHF. The CDR3, as DNA: TGTGCCAGCGGGTTATCGGGACAGGGCTCTCTAGCGCTCAATCAGCCCCAGCATTTT.

This clonotype occurred a few times. The gene calls are TRBV10-3 and TRBJ2-1; D may be TRBD2 (5 bases). This CDR3 contains 13 residues. Germline-derived CDR1 and CDR2 are ENHRY and SYGVKD. V dropped 10 bases and J dropped 0 bases, with 10 bases sitting between them. CDR3 in amino acids: CATGLTSYNEQFF. Written as DNA, the CDR3 is TGTGCCACCGGACTGACCTCCTACAATGAGCAGTTCTTC.

V and J are TRBV7-7 and TRBJ2-5; D gene uncertain. Per germline, CDR1 SSHAT and CDR2 FNYEAQ (reference sequence). Trimming took off 3 bases at V and 5 bases at J, with 13 bases between the two ends. The CDR3 is 14 amino acids. In DNA form, the CDR3 reads TGTGCCAGCAGCTTTGCCGGCTCCCCGGAGACCCAGTACTTC. As protein: CASSFAGSPETQYF.

In this sample, this clonotype turned up many times. J is TRBJ2-1 and V is TRBV7-2; TRBD2 is a possible D gene (6 bases). The germline V gene has CDR1 SGHTA and CDR2 FQGNSA. The CDR3 has 14 residues. Trimming removed 4 bases from V and 10 bases from J, with 17 bases in between. The CDR3: CASSSGGAGQEQFF. The CDR3, as DNA: TGTGCCAGCAGCTCCGGGGGAGCAGGGCAAGAGCAGTTCTTC. Full variable domain (missing parts from reference TRBV7-2 and TRBJ2-1): GAGVSQSPSNKVTEKGKDVELRCDPISGHTALYWYRQSLGQGLEFLIYFQGNSAPDKSGLPSDRFSAERTGGSVSTLTIQRTQQEDSAVYLCASSSGGAGQEQFFGPGTRLTVL.